This T cell receptor beta chain was retrieved from a study of shared clonotypes between healthy human individuals. This table comes from immunoSEQ multiplex PCR, and its TCRdb copy is limited to in-frame clones, with some not included. This sample has fewer than 3 million clones; around 90% occur once, and the top ten carry about 0.41%. There are 14 residues in the CDR3. Germline V gives CDR1 MNHEY, CDR2 SVGAGI. Deletions cut 6 bases from V and 5 bases from J, with 13 bases between. Sequences were obtained from naive CD4+ T cells from PBMCs. Described subset: CD45RA+ positively selected. The TCR comes from a man younger than 35 in good health. Some clones in this sample may be carry-over from other donors' samples. The chain combines TRBV6-5 with TRBJ2-2, with a tentative D call TRBD1 (6 bases). This CDR3 reads CASRSTGFTGELFF. CDR3 nucleotide sequence: TGTGCCAGCAGGTCAACAGGGTTTACCGGGGAGCTGTTTTTT.